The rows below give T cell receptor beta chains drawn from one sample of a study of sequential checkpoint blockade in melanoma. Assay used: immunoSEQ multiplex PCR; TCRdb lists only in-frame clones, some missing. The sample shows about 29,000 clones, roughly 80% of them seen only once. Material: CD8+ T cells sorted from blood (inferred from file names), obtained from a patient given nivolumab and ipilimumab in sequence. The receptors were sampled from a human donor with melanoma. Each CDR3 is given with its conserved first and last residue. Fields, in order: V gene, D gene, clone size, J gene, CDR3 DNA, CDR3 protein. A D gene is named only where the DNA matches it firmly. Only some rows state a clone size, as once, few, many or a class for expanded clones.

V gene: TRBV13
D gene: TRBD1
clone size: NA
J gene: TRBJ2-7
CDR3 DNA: TGTGCCAGCAGCCCCGTCCGGGACAGCCGTCCCTACGAGCAGTACTTC
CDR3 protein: CASSPVRDSRPYEQYF

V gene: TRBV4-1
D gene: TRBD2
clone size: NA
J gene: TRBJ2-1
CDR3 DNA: TGCGCCAGCAGCCAAGGGGCTTTAGCGGGGGGTTTGAATGAGCAGTTCTTC
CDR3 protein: CASSQGALAGGLNEQFF

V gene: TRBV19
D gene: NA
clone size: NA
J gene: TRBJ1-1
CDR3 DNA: TGTGCCAGTAGTATAGATGGAGGAGGGGACACTGAAGCTTTCTTT
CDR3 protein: CASSIDGGGDTEAFF

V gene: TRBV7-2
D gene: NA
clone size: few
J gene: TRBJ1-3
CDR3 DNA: TGTGCCAGCAGCCCCGAGGGATACTCTGGAAACACCATATATTTT
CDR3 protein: CASSPEGYSGNTIYF

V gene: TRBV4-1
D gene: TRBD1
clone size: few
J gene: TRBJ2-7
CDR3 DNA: TGTGCCAGCAGCCAAGGGGGCCAAAGCTACGAGCAGTACTTC
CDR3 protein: CASSQGGQSYEQYF

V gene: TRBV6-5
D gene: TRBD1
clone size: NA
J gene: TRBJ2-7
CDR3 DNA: TGTGCCAGCACACCCGACAGGGGGGCATCCTACGAGCAGTACTTC
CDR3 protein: CASTPDRGASYEQYF

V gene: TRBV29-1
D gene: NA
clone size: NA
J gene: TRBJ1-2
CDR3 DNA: TGCAGCGTTGAAGACCCTGACAGCAACTATGGCTACACCTTC
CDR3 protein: CSVEDPDSNYGYTF

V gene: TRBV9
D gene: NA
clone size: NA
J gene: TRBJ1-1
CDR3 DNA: TGTGCCAGCAGCGGACCAGGGGTAGGGGTATCTGAAGCTTTCTTT
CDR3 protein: CASSGPGVGVSEAFF

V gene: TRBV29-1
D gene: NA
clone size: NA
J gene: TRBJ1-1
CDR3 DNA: TGCAGCGTTGTTTTTGGCGGTAACACTGAAGCTTTCTTT
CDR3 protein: CSVVFGGNTEAFF

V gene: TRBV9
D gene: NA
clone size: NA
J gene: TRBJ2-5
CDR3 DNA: TGTGCCAGCAGCGCCTCAGGGATGTTGGAGACCCAGTACTTC
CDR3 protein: CASSASGMLETQYF

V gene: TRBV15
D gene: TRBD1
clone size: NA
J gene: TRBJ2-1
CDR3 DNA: TGTGCCACCAGCGAATACAGGGGGGCGAATGAGCAGTTCTTC
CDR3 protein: CATSEYRGANEQFF

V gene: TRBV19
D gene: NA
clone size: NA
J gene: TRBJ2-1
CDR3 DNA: TGTGCCAGTAGTCAGGACTACAATGAGCAGTTCTTC
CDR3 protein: CASSQDYNEQFF

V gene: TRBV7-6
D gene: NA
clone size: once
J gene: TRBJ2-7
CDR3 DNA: TGTGCCAGCAGCTTATTCTTCCCCCCCCAGGGCAACGAGCAGTACTTC
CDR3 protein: CASSLFFPPQGNEQYF

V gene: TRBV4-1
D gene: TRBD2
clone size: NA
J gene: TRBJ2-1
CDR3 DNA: TGCGCCAGCAGCCAAGATGGACTAGTGGCCTCCTACAATGAGCAGTTCTTC
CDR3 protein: CASSQDGLVASYNEQFF

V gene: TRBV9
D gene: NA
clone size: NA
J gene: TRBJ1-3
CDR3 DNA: TGTGCCAGCAGCGTAGCTTCGGGGGTGGGCTCTGGAAACACCATATATTTT
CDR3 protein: CASSVASGVGSGNTIYF

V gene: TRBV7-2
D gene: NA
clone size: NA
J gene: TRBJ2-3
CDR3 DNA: TGTGCCAGCAGCTACCTGGGAGGGGGAAGCACAGATACGCAGTATTTT
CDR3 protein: CASSYLGGGSTDTQYF

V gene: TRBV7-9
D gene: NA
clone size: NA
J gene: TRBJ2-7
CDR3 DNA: TGTGCCATTACCGAACAGGGCATAGAGTACTTC
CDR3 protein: CAITEQGIEYF

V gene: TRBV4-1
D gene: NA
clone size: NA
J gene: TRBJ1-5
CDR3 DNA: TGCGCCAGCAGCCCCATTACAGGGTTGCCCCAGCATTTT
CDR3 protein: CASSPITGLPQHF

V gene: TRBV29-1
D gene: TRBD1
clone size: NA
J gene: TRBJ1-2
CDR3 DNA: TGCAGCGTTGAAGAGGGAAGGGGGCTTTGGTATGGCTACACCTTC
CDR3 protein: CSVEEGRGLWYGYTF

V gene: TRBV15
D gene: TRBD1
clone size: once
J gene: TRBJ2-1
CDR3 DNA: TGTGCCACCAGCCTGGGACAGGGGGCGCTGAGTGAGCAGTTCTTC
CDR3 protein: CATSLGQGALSEQFF

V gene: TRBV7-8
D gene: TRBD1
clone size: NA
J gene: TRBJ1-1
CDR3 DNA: TGTGCCAGCAGCTTATTGGCAGGGGGTGTCGCTGAAGCTTTCTTT
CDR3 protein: CASSLLAGGVAEAFF

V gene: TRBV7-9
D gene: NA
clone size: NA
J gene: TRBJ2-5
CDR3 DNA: TGTGCTACCAGAGACGGTCGACAGTTCCAAGAGACCCAGTACTTC
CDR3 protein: CATRDGRQFQETQYF

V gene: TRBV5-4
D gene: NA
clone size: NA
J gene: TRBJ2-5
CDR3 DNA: TGTGCCAGCAGTCCGGCGGCAGATCAAGAGACCCAGTACTTC
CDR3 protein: CASSPAADQETQYF

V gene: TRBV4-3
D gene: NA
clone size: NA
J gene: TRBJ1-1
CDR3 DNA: TGCGCCAGCAGCGCATCTCGACAGTCAATCACTGAAGCTTTCTTT
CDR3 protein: CASSASRQSITEAFF

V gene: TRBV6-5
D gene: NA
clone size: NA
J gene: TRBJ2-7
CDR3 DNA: TGTGCCAGCAGTTACATTCCGGACAGTCCCTACGAGCAGTACTTC
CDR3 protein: CASSYIPDSPYEQYF

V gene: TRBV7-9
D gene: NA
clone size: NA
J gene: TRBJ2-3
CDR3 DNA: TGTGCCAGCAGCTTACGGACAGATACGCAGTATTTT
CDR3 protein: CASSLRTDTQYF

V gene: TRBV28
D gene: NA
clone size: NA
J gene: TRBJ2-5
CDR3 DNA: TGTGCCAGCAGTTCTTGGTACAGTGTCGAGACCCAGTACTTC
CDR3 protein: CASSSWYSVETQYF

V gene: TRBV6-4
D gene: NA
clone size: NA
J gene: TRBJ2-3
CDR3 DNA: TGTGCCAGCAGTGGATTGCCAGGGAGCACAGATACGCAGTATTTT
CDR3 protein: CASSGLPGSTDTQYF

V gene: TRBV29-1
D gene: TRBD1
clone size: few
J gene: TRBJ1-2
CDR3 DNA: TGCAGCATTGGGACAGGGGACTACTATGGCTACACCTTC
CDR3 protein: CSIGTGDYYGYTF

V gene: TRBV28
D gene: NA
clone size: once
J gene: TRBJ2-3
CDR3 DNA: TGTGCCAGCAGTGCAACAGGTCCAGATACGCAGTATTTT
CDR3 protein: CASSATGPDTQYF

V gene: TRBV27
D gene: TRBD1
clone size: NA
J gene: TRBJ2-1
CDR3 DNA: TGTGCCAGCAGCCACGAAAGACAGGGTACCGCCTACAATGAGCAGTTCTTC
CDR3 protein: CASSHERQGTAYNEQFF

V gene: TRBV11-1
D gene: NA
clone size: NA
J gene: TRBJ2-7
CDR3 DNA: TGTGCCAGCAGCTTAACTCTCGGAGCCTACGAGCAGTACTTC
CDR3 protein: CASSLTLGAYEQYF

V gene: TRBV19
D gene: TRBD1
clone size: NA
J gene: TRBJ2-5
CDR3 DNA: TGTGCCAGTAGTAACGAGGACAGGGTAGAGACCCAGTACTTC
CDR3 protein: CASSNEDRVETQYF

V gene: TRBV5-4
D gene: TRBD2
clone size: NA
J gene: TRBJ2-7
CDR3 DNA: TGTGCCAGCAGCTTGACTAGCGGGAACTCCTACGAGCAGTACTTC
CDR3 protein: CASSLTSGNSYEQYF

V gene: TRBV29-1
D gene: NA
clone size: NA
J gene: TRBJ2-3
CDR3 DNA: TGCAGCGTTGAAGGGGCCGGTTGGACGCAGTATTTT
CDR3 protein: CSVEGAGWTQYF

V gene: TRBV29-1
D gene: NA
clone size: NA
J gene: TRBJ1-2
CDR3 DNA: TGCAGCGTTGACCGGGGGGCATGGTATGGCTACACCTTC
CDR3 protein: CSVDRGAWYGYTF

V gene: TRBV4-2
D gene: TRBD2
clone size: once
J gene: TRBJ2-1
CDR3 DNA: TGTGCCAGCAGCGTGCCGGGACTAGCGGGAACAAATGAGCAGTTCTTC
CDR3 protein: CASSVPGLAGTNEQFF

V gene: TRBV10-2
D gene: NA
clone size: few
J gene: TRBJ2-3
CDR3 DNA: TGCGCCAGCAGGGAACCACAGGCAAATACGCAGTATTTT
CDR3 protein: CASREPQANTQYF

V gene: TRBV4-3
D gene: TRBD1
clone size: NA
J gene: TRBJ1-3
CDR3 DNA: TGCGCCAGCAGCCGGGACAGAGGTGGAAACACCATATATTTT
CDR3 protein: CASSRDRGGNTIYF

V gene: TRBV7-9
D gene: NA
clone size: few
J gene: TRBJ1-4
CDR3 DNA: TGTGCCAGCAGCATAGTCCCCGAGACAACTAATGAAAAACTGTTTTTT
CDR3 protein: CASSIVPETTNEKLFF

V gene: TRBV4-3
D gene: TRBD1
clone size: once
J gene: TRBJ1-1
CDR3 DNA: TGCGCCAGCAGCGGGAACCGGGACAGTAACACTGAAGCTTTCTTT
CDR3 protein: CASSGNRDSNTEAFF

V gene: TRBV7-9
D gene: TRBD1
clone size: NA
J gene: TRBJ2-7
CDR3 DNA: TGTGCCAGCAGCGTCGGGACAGGGTTCCGCTACGAGCAGTACTTC
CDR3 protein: CASSVGTGFRYEQYF

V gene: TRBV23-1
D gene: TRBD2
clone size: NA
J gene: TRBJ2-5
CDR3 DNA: TGCGCCAGCAGTCAATATCTACCGTTGAGGCGGGAGGATCGGGAGACCCAGTACTTC
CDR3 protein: CASSQYLPLRREDRETQYF

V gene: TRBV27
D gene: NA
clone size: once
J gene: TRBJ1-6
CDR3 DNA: TGTGCCAGCAGTTTAGGAAGGGGTTCACCCCTCCACTTT
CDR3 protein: CASSLGRGSPLHF

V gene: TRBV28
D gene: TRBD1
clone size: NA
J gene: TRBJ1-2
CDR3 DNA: TGTGCCAGCAGCTCACGACTCGGGACAGATCGTCTCAGGGGCTACACCTTC
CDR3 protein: CASSSRLGTDRLRGYTF

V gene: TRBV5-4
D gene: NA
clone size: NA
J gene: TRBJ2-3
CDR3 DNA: TGTGCCAGCAGCTTATTAGTGGGGCCGGCAGATACGCAGTATTTT
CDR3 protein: CASSLLVGPADTQYF

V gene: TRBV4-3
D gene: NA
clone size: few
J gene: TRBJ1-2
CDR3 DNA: TGCGCCAGCAGCCAAGATACCGAGGCCTTCTATGGCTACACCTTC
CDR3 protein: CASSQDTEAFYGYTF

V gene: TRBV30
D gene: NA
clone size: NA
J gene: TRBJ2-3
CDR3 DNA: TGTGCCTCCAGGGACATCACAGATACGCAGTATTTT
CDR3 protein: CASRDITDTQYF

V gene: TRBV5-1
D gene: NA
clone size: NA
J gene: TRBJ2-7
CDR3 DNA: TGCGCCAGCAGCTTCGGAGGGGGCACCTACGAGCAGTACTTC
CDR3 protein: CASSFGGGTYEQYF

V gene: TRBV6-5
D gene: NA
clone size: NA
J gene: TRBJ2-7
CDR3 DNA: TGTGCCAGCAGTTACGGCAGGGGGGAAGTATACGAGCAGTACTTC
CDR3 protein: CASSYGRGEVYEQYF

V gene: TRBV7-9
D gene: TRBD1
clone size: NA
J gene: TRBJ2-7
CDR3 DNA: TGTGCCAGCAGCCTACCGACAGGGTTCTACGAGCAGTACTTC
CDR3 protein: CASSLPTGFYEQYF

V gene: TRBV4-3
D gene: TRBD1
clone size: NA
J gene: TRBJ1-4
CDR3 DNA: TGCGCCAGCAGCCAAGATGGGACAGGGCCTAATGAAAAACTGTTTTTT
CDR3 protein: CASSQDGTGPNEKLFF